This passage covers 18 T cell receptor beta chains from one sample sequenced in a study of vaccination and CD4 T cells after COVID-19. Antigen specificity for these receptors is unknown. Treatment described: roughly 10-day PBMC culture with coronavirus spike peptide pools or control peptides (ViraFEST assay). The Oncomine TCR Beta short-read assay was what sequenced the DNA obtained from cultured CD4+ T cells. TCRdb re-called the PCR reads through MiXCR, storing one row per CDR3 protein. The data show 20,000 to 25,000 distinct CDR3 sequences, about 42% seen once. Sequenced material: CD4+ T cells from blood, cultured in vitro, taken before SARS-CoV-2 vaccination. The origin of the receptors is a human donor who received a COVID-19 vaccine.

This clonotype is a singleton in its sample. The rearrangement joins TRBV7-7 to TRBJ2-1; the D gene is possibly TRBD2 (6 bases). Germline loops: CDR1 SSHAT, CDR2 FNYEAQ (reference sequence). V shed 5 bases and J shed 1 base, with 15 bases lying between them. The CDR3 has 16 amino acids. CDR3 nucleotide sequence: TGTGCCAGCAGCCCGGTCCCCGGAGGGTCCTACAATGAGCAGTTCTTC. It translates to CASSPVPGGSYNEQFF.

This clonotype was counted a few times. This chain connects TRBV19 to TRBJ1-2; TRBD1 might be the D (5 bases). This CDR3 has 13 residues. Germline V gives CDR1 LNHDA, CDR2 SQIVND (reference sequence). Trimming cost V 5 bases and J 5 bases, with 12 bases left between them. This CDR3 reads CASSSRALYGYTF. For the CDR3, the DNA is TGTGCCAGTAGTTCCAGGGCCCTTTATGGCTACACCTTC.

V gene TRBV12-3 or TRBV12-4 combines with J gene TRBJ2-3; 7 bases align to TRBD1. The ends lost 3 bases at V and 2 bases at J; junction bases unmatched: 8. The CDR3 is 16 amino acids. DNA for the CDR3: TGTGCCAGCAGTTTCGGAGACAGGGTTTACACAGATACGCAGTATTTT. As protein: CASSFGDRVYTDTQYF.

This chain links TRBV5-4 with TRBJ2-5; D is undetermined. V gave up 0 bases and J gave up 0 bases, with 6 bases separating them. In germline, CDR1 is SGHNT, CDR2 YYREEE (reference sequence). The CDR3 covers 14 residues. The CDR3 DNA reads TGTGCCAGCAGCTTGGCCGGCGACCAAGAGACCCAGTACTTC. This encodes CASSLAGDQETQYF.

The chain carries TRBV11-2 and TRBJ2-1; D may be TRBD1 or TRBD2 (5 bases each). This CDR3 is 16 amino acids long. V dropped 5 bases and J dropped 6 bases, with 20 bases sitting between them. Per the germline V gene, CDR1 is SGHAT and CDR2 is FQNNGV. The CDR3 loop reads CASSPRAGLWGNEQFF. The CDR3 DNA reads TGTGCCAGCAGCCCCAGGGCGGGCCTGTGGGGCAATGAGCAGTTCTTC.

This clonotype was seen only a few times. The chain recombines TRBV27 with TRBJ1-2, with TRBD1 as a possible D gene (5 bases). There are 17 residues in the CDR3. The germline gives CDR1 MNHEY, CDR2 SMNVEV (reference sequence). V was shortened by 2 bases and J by 2 bases, with 18 bases between the two germline ends. In nucleotides, the CDR3 is TGTGCCAGCAGTTTACGAGGGGAGAGCCGGGGGAACTATGGCTACACCTTC. Translated: CASSLRGESRGNYGYTF.

The rearrangement joins TRBV10-3 to TRBJ1-2; 8 bases fit TRBD1. CDR1 is ENHRY and CDR2 is SYGVKD in the germline V gene. CDR3 length: 13 residues. J was trimmed by 8 bases and V by 6 bases; bases with no gene match: 8. This CDR3 reads CAISPTGEGGYTF. As DNA, the CDR3 is TGTGCCATCAGCCCGACAGGGGAGGGAGGCTACACCTTC.

The chain employs TRBV20-1 and TRBJ1-4; D remains unclear. V shed 7 bases and J shed 1 base, with 13 bases lying between them. The germline CDR1 and CDR2 sequences are DFQATT and SNEGSKA (reference sequence). The CDR3 spans 14 residues. The CDR3 bases are TGCAGTGTGCCGGTGCCGGGAACTAATGAAAAACTGTTTTTT. Encoded protein: CSVPVPGTNEKLFF.

Turning to this clonotype: Its ends do not fully match the called genes, so a read error is possible. The V gene is TRBV10-1, the J gene TRBJ2-7; D is possibly TRBD1 or TRBD2 (5 bases each). Germline CDR1 reads WNHNN; CDR2 reads SYGVQD (reference sequence). The CDR3 extends over 15 amino acids. In nucleotides, the CDR3 is TGCGCCAGCAGTGCCCGGGGCACACCCTCCTCCGAGCAGTACTTC. This codes for CASSARGTPSSEQYF.

Here the CDR3 DNA reads TGTGCCAGCAGTGGTTACAGGGGCGGCTACACCTTC. The encoded protein is CASSGYRGGYTF. The chain uses TRBV6-1 and TRBJ1-2; TRBD1 matches 7 bases. This CDR3 is built from 12 residues. J gave up 8 bases and V 4 bases, and 4 bases lay outside the gene matches. Germline V gives CDR1 MNHNS, CDR2 SASEGT.

This clonotype has just a few counts. The chain couples TRBV7-9 to TRBJ2-5; 11 bases match TRBD1. V shed 4 bases and J 4 bases; nucleotides not matched to a gene: 5. The germline V gene encodes CDR1 SEHNR and CDR2 FQNEAQ (reference sequence). The CDR3 is 15 amino acids. The CDR3 loop is CASSSGTGGSETQYF. CDR3 coding DNA: TGTGCCAGCAGCTCAGGGACAGGGGGGTCAGAGACCCAGTACTTC.

This chain connects TRBV5-4 to TRBJ2-5; tentatively, D is TRBD1 (5 bases). V lost 0 bases, J lost 0 bases, and 6 bases lay in between. This CDR3 is built from 14 residues. From germline, CDR1 is SGHNT and CDR2 YYREEE (reference sequence). CDR3 sequence reads: CASSLGQYQETQYF. In nucleotides, the CDR3 is TGTGCCAGCAGCTTGGGACAGTACCAAGAGACCCAGTACTTC.

V is TRBV10-3 and J is TRBJ1-3; 10 nucleotides align to TRBD1. The CDR3 spans 16 residues. CDR1 is ENHRY, CDR2 SYGVKD, per germline. With V trimmed by 7 bases and J by 4 bases, 10 bases remained unmatched. CDR3 nucleotides: TGTGCCATCACCTCTTCGGGGGGACAGGGGGGAAACACCATATATTTT. This encodes CAITSSGGQGGNTIYF.

This chain joins TRBV11-3 and TRBJ2-5; 8 nucleotides line up with TRBD2. The germline V gene has CDR1 SGHNT and CDR2 YENEEA. The CDR3 covers 16 residues. With V trimmed by 0 bases and J by 2 bases, 5 bases remained unmatched. The DNA for the CDR3 is TGTGCCAGCAGCTTAGATTCGGGGGGGCCTCAAGAGACCCAGTACTTC. Its translation is CASSLDSGGPQETQYF. The variable domain in full, completed from reference TRBV11-3 and TRBJ2-5, reads EAGVVQSPRYKIIEKKQPVAFWCNPISGHNTLYWYLQNLGQGPELLIRYENEEAVDDSQLPKDRFSAERLKGVDSTLKIQPAELGDSAVYLCASSLDSGGPQETQYFGPGTRLLVL.

The rearrangement joins TRBV18 to TRBJ1-1; the D gene is possibly TRBD1 (6 bases). The CDR3 covers 15 residues. Trimming shortened V by 5 bases and J by 1 base, and 14 bases separated the two germline ends. The germline V gene has CDR1 KGHSH and CDR2 LQKENI. CDR3 region: CASSSKQGENTEAFF. The CDR3 DNA sequence: TGTGCCAGCTCATCTAAACAGGGAGAGAACACTGAAGCTTTCTTT.

In its sample, this clonotype was seen a few times. J is TRBJ1-2 and V is TRBV4-1, with D maybe TRBD1 (5 bases). Trimming cost V 1 base and J 0 bases, with 18 bases left between them. Germline V lookup: CDR1 MGHRA, CDR2 YSYEKL. The CDR3 consists of 18 residues. The CDR3 bases are TGCGCCAGCAGCCAAGGGATCCTACGGAGGACAACTAACTATGGCTACACCTTC. Its protein is CASSQGILRRTTNYGYTF.

CDR3 in amino acids: CASKRDRGSGNTIYF. CDR3 DNA: TGCGCCAGCAAAAGGGACCGGGGCTCTGGAAACACCATATATTTT. The chain has TRBV5-1 and TRBJ1-3, with D tentatively TRBD1 (5 bases). Germline V gene lookup returns CDR1 SGHRS and CDR2 YFSETQ. Trimming removed 6 bases from V and 0 bases from J, with 13 bases in between. The CDR3 runs 15 residues.

This chain joins TRBV10-3 and TRBJ1-2; TRBD1 is a possible D gene (6 bases). Germline V gene sequence: CDR1 ENHRY, CDR2 SYGVKD. This CDR3 is built from 15 residues. Trimming took off 6 bases at V and 4 bases at J, with 18 bases between the two ends. The CDR3 loop is CAISKGTRETYGYTF. The CDR3 nucleotides are TGTGCCATCAGCAAAGGGACAAGGGAAACCTATGGCTACACCTTC.